The entry that follows covers one TCR beta chain sequence. Its cognate antigen is unknown. The data belong to a study of cytomegalovirus exposure and HLA in healthy donors. This CDR3 is built from 14 residues. Germline CDR1 reads MNHEY; CDR2 reads SMNVEV (reference sequence). Trimming removed 6 bases at V and 0 bases at J, with 11 bases between. Using immunoSEQ multiplex PCR, the repertoire was profiled, and TCRdb retains in-frame clones only, with some absent. The table lists about 130,000 clones, just under 90% of them singletons. General study points: Many donors carried some public TCRs, although rarity characterized most TCR sequences. The study labeled 150 to 200 TCR beta chains cytomegalovirus-associated. Reportedly, diagnosis of cytomegalovirus status by the classifier showed high specificity and sensitivity.

The receptor was derived from a man under 40 in good health and CMV-seronegative. Sequencing input: PBMCs. This rearrangement joins TRBV27 to TRBJ1-1, with D possibly being TRBD1 (6 bases). CDR3 region: CASRDDRMNTEAFF. The CDR3 coding sequence is TGTGCCAGCAGGGACGACAGGATGAACACTGAAGCTTTCTTT.